Shown below are 19 T cell receptor beta chains from a single sample sequenced in a study of T cell responses to AZD1222 COVID-19 vaccine. The data were produced by immunoSEQ multiplex PCR, yet TCRdb's version contains in-frame clones alone and is incomplete. The sample contains about 94,000 clones, 85% of which appear only once. The sample here was peripheral blood, taken 28 days after the second AZD1222 dose. The source is an adult who received the AZD1222 COVID-19 vaccine.

The chain is built from TRBV4-2 and TRBJ1-5, with D possibly TRBD1 on 6 matching bases. CDR1 is LGHNA and CDR2 is YNFKEQ in the germline V gene. The CDR3 is 15 residues long. V was cut by 0 bases and J by 6 bases, with 12 bases left in between. CDR3 sequence: CASSQDGQSGQPQHF. CDR3 DNA: TGTGCCAGCAGCCAAGATGGACAGAGCGGTCAGCCCCAGCATTTT.

This chain's CDR3 is CASSLRGFNYGYTF. In nucleotides, the CDR3 is TGCGCCAGCAGCTTACGAGGTTTTAACTATGGCTACACCTTC. This sequence joins TRBV5-1 and TRBJ1-2; D remains unclear. The CDR3 covers 14 residues. V was trimmed by 2 bases and J by 1 base, leaving 9 bases between them. Germline CDR1 SGHRS, CDR2 YFSETQ.

This clone showed up just a few times. The genes are TRBV11-2 and TRBJ1-1; D is perhaps TRBD1 (6 bases). The CDR3 runs 14 residues. V was pared by 4 bases and J by 5 bases, with 14 bases between. Germline V gene lookup returns CDR1 SGHAT and CDR2 FQNNGV. CDR3 in amino acids: CASSSIRGGTEAFF. The CDR3 region has the DNA TGTGCCAGCAGCTCAATCAGGGGCGGGACTGAAGCTTTCTTT. Drawing the rest from reference TRBV11-2 and TRBJ1-1, the complete variable domain is EAGVAQSPRYKIIEKRQSVAFWCNPISGHATLYWYQQILGQGPKLLIQFQNNGVVDDSQLPKDRFSAERLKGVDSTLKIQPAKLEDSAVYLCASSSIRGGTEAFFGQGTRLTVV.

A single count supports this clone. The chain uses TRBV28 and TRBJ1-4; D might be TRBD1 (5 bases). The CDR3 has 13 amino acids. The germline CDR1 and CDR2 sequences are MDHEN and SYDVKM. Deletions cut 2 bases from V and 8 bases from J, with 9 bases between. The CDR3 is CASSLPGREKLFF. CDR3 coding DNA: TGTGCCAGCAGTTTACCGGGGCGAGAAAAACTGTTTTTT.

The chain has TRBV4-1 and TRBJ2-7, with D possibly matching TRBD1 (5 bases). Trimming removed 4 bases from V and 3 bases from J, with 13 bases in between. Germline V gene lookup returns CDR1 MGHRA and CDR2 YSYEKL. This CDR3 is 14 amino acids long. The CDR3 nucleotides read TGCGCCAGCAGCCCGACAGAGACGGTCTACGAGCAGTACTTC. Translating gives CASSPTETVYEQYF.

The gene calls are TRBV7-6 and TRBJ2-7; a possible D gene is TRBD1 (6 bases). Looked up from germline, CDR1 is SGHVS and CDR2 is FNYEAQ. V shed 0 bases and J shed 2 bases, with 11 bases lying between them. The CDR3 extends over 15 amino acids. Here the CDR3 DNA reads TGTGCCAGCAGCTTAGCGTTCAGGGGAACCTACGAGCAGTACTTC. Residues: CASSLAFRGTYEQYF. Looking up the rest from reference TRBV7-6 and TRBJ2-7 gives the full variable domain: GAGVSQSPRYKVTKRGQDVALRCDPISGHVSLYWYRQALGQGPEFLTYFNYEAQQDKSGLPNDRFSAERPEGSISTLTIQRTEQRDSAMYRCASSLAFRGTYEQYFGPGTRLTVT.

The CDR3 nucleotides read TGTGCCAGCAGACGGTATGGCTACACCTTC. It yields the protein CASRRYGYTF. The chain links TRBV12-3 or TRBV12-4 to TRBJ1-2, with D unclear. V was shortened by 6 bases and J by 5 bases, with 4 bases between the two germline ends. CDR3 length: 10 amino acids.

The V and J genes are TRBV21-1 and TRBJ2-5; the D call of TRBD1 is as the table states it, not checked on the DNA. TRBV21-1 is assigned pseudogene status. The CDR3 length is 16 residues. Here the CDR3 reads CASSKEGDRSQETQYF. In nucleotides, the CDR3 is TGTGCCAGCAGCAAAGAGGGGGACAGATCTCAAGAGACCCAGTACTTC.

The genes are TRBV7-6 and TRBJ1-6; 7 nucleotides match TRBD1. CDR1 and CDR2 from the germline V gene are SGHVS and FNYEAQ. CDR3 length equals 15 residues. The V segment lost 5 bases and the J segment 3 bases; nucleotides outside the gene matches: 4. CDR3 in amino acids: CASSRDRDYNSPLHF. In DNA, the CDR3 is TGTGCCAGCAGCCGTGACAGGGACTATAATTCACCCCTCCACTTT.

This chain joins TRBV19 and TRBJ1-5, with a possible D match to TRBD1 (5 bases). V was shortened by 3 bases and J by 6 bases, with 15 bases between the two germline ends. The length of the CDR3 is 15 residues. From germline, CDR1 is LNHDA and CDR2 SQIVND (reference sequence). CDR3 sequence: CASSINGQGSQPQHF. CDR3 coding DNA: TGTGCCAGTAGTATCAACGGCCAGGGCAGTCAGCCCCAGCATTTT.

V usage is TRBV10-3 and J usage is TRBJ2-5; D not certain. V shed 3 bases and J shed 5 bases, with 10 bases lying between them. The V gene's germline CDR1 is ENHRY and CDR2 SYGVKD. The CDR3 runs to 13 residues. Written as DNA, the CDR3 is TGTGCCATCAGTGATAGGCTCCGCGAGACCCAGTACTTC. Translated, it gives CAISDRLRETQYF.

The rearrangement joins TRBV11-3 to TRBJ2-2; 8 positions agree with TRBD2. J gave up 5 bases and V 5 bases, and 7 bases lay outside the gene matches. CDR1 and CDR2 (germline): SGHNT, YENEEA. The CDR3 is made up of 15 amino acids. Written as DNA, the CDR3 is TGTGCCAGCAGCCCCGGGACTAGTCCGACCGGGGAGCTGTTTTTT. Translating it yields CASSPGTSPTGELFF.

The V and J genes are TRBV5-1 and TRBJ2-7; 9 bases are shared with TRBD1. The CDR3 contains 15 residues. Germline assignment: CDR1 SGHRS and CDR2 YFSETQ. V lost 4 bases, J lost 3 bases, and 8 bases stayed unmatched. CDR3 DNA sequence: TGCGCCAGCAGCCCGCAGGGGACAGGGTTCTACGAGCAGTACTTC. It codes for CASSPQGTGFYEQYF.

The J gene is TRBJ1-2, the V gene TRBV28; a possible D gene is TRBD1 (6 bases). Germline V CDR1 and CDR2: MDHEN, SYDVKM. CDR3 size: 13 residues. The V end lost 1 base, the J end lost 4 bases, and 7 bases lay between the germline ends. CDR3 amino acids: CASSLSDSYGYTF. The CDR3 DNA sequence: TGTGCCAGCAGTTTATCGGACAGCTATGGCTACACCTTC.

A remark on this clone: This sample includes further DNA sequences coding for the same CDR3. This rearrangement joins TRBV6-1 to TRBJ2-7; D is undetermined. Germline V gives CDR1 MNHNS, CDR2 SASEGT. The germline V and J ends were trimmed by 2 bases and 3 bases, with 2 bases remaining between them. CDR3 length equals 11 residues. Here the CDR3 reads CASSEFYEQYF. In DNA, the CDR3 is TGTGCCAGCAGTGAATTCTACGAGCAGTACTTC.

The rearrangement links TRBV7-9 to TRBJ2-1; TRBD1 matches at 8 bases. The V segment lost 4 bases and the J segment 1 base; nucleotides outside the gene matches: 3. This CDR3 has 15 amino acids. Germline CDR1 is SEHNR and CDR2 is FQNEAQ (reference sequence). The CDR3 DNA follows: TGTGCCAGCAGCTCCAGGGGGCAGTCCTACAATGAGCAGTTCTTC. It codes for CASSSRGQSYNEQFF.

The chain joins TRBV19 to TRBJ1-5; D perhaps matches TRBD1 (5 bases). The CDR3 loop spans 13 amino acids. The germline V and J ends were trimmed by 4 bases and 7 bases, with 11 bases remaining between them. Germline CDR1 LNHDA, CDR2 SQIVND (reference sequence). The CDR3 loop is CASSNGAGQPQHF. The CDR3 bases are TGTGCCAGTAGTAACGGGGCGGGCCAGCCCCAGCATTTT.

This clone was observed once. V usage is TRBV7-2 and J usage is TRBJ2-7; D is possibly TRBD2 (5 bases). This CDR3 contains 11 residues. Trimming took off 6 bases at V and 7 bases at J, with 10 bases between the two ends. Germline values: CDR1 SGHTA, CDR2 FQGNSA. CDR3 residues: CASRTGEEQYF. The CDR3 region has the DNA TGTGCCAGCAGGACCGGGGAGGAGCAGTACTTC. Full variable domain (missing parts from reference TRBV7-2 and TRBJ2-7): GAGVSQSPSNKVTEKGKDVELRCDPISGHTALYWYRQSLGQGLEFLIYFQGNSAPDKSGLPSDRFSAERTGGSVSTLTIQRTQQEDSAVYLCASRTGEEQYFGPGTRLTVT.

V is TRBV2 and J is TRBJ2-7; D remains unclear. The V and J ends lost 8 bases and 5 bases respectively, with 10 bases between them. CDR3 size: 11 residues. Germline V gene lookup returns CDR1 SNHLY and CDR2 FYNNEI. In DNA, the CDR3 is TGTGCCAGCGGGCATTACGACGAGCAGTACTTC. Translation gives CASGHYDEQYF.